This TCR beta chain was obtained from a study of shared clonotypes between healthy human individuals. The wider study: With ages of 18 to 49, the donors were a couple of women and three men.

Trimming removed 5 bases from V and 1 base from J; junction bases left unmatched: 4. Germline CDR1 SGHNT, CDR2 YYREEE (reference sequence). The CDR3 covers 14 residues. The assay was immunoSEQ multiplex PCR, and TCRdb's table has in-frame clones only and misses some. This sample carries some 2,400,000 clones, 95% of them seen once, and the ten largest clones take roughly 0.13%. The sequence was obtained from a man younger than 35 in good health. Material for sequencing was naive CD4+ T cells sorted from blood. Subset: CD45RA+ positively selected. This sequence joins TRBV5-4 and TRBJ1-1, with 8 bases lining up with TRBD1. The DNA of the CDR3 is TGTGCCAGCAGTGTAGACAGGGGGAACACTGAAGCTTTCTTT. It specifies CASSVDRGNTEAFF.